These 32 T cell receptor beta chains originate from one sample sequenced in a study of graft-versus-host responses after intestinal transplantation. Sequencing was performed with immunoSEQ multiplex PCR; in TCRdb, only in-frame clones are kept and a portion is missing. Among about 41,000 clones listed, roughly 96% were seen once. Their recognized antigens are unknown. Sequencing was performed on unstimulated CD8+ T cells sorted from spleen or lymph node cells, taken before transplant. These TCRs come from a human donor who was the organ donor for an intestinal transplant.

This clone was observed once. The rearrangement links TRBV18 to TRBJ2-3; D uncertain. Trimming took off 1 base at V and 2 bases at J, with 10 bases between the two ends. Germline values: CDR1 KGHSH, CDR2 LQKENI. This CDR3 is 15 amino acids long. The CDR3 loop is CASSPLQVPTDTQYF. The CDR3 coding sequence is TGTGCCAGCTCACCACTTCAGGTGCCCACAGATACGCAGTATTTT.

The chain links TRBV7-8 to TRBJ2-3; 15 bases fit TRBD2. This CDR3 is built from 18 residues. V trimming: 1 base; J trimming: 2 bases; junction bases outside the gene matches: 4. CDR1 SGHVS and CDR2 FQNEAQ come from the germline V gene. The CDR3 sequence is CASSLVGTSGGTTDTQYF. The DNA for the CDR3 is TGTGCCAGCAGCTTAGTAGGGACTAGCGGGGGGACCACAGATACGCAGTATTTT.

The chain combines TRBV7-8 with TRBJ2-5; 8 bases map to TRBD1. Matching the DNA end better, TRBJ2-7 makes the J call doubtful. Germline CDR1 and CDR2: SGHVS and FQNEAQ. This CDR3 contains 19 residues. CDR3 sequence reads: CASSLVSGQGLGVTYEQYF. As DNA, the CDR3 is TGTGCCAGCAGCTTAGTTTCAGGACAGGGTTTGGGGGTTACCTACGAGCAGTACTTC.

This chain connects TRBV5-1 to TRBJ2-2, with 13 bases matching TRBD2. This CDR3 has 17 residues. The J segment lost 2 bases and the V segment lost 0 bases, leaving 1 base of the junction unmatched. Germline-derived CDR1 and CDR2 are SGHRS and YFSETQ. CDR3 nucleotides: TGCGCCAGCAGCTTGGGACTAGCGGGGGGAAACACCGGGGAGCTGTTTTTT. Protein: CASSLGLAGGNTGELFF.

The chain is built from TRBV5-4 and TRBJ1-3, with 8 nucleotides matching TRBD1. The CDR3 spans 16 residues. The germline gives CDR1 SGHNT, CDR2 YYREEE (reference sequence). V was pared by 4 bases and J by 4 bases, with 10 bases of the junction left unmatched. CDR3 loop: CASSLGIGDRGNTIYF. CDR3 sequence (DNA): TGTGCCAGCAGCCTAGGCATAGGGGACAGGGGAAACACCATATATTTT.

The chain employs TRBV7-3 and TRBJ2-1, with TRBD2 identical over 15 bases. CDR1 SGHTA and CDR2 FQGTGA come from the germline V gene. Trimming took 4 bases from V and 3 from J; bases not matched to a gene: 7. This CDR3 contains 18 residues. The CDR3 sequence: CASSSGLAGGSYYNEQFF. In DNA, the CDR3 is TGTGCCAGCAGCTCGGGACTAGCGGGGGGATCCTACTACAATGAGCAGTTCTTC.

The rearrangement uses TRBV18 and TRBJ2-5; the D is unclear. Trimming shortened V by 3 bases and J by 5 bases, and 10 bases separated the two germline ends. CDR3 size: 13 residues. Germline loops: CDR1 KGHSH, CDR2 LQKENI. The CDR3 bases are TGTGCCAGCTCACCCGGGTCGTTGGAGACCCAGTACTTC. As protein: CASSPGSLETQYF.

The V call is TRBV7-9, the J call TRBJ2-1; a possible D gene is TRBD1 (5 bases). Germline CDR1 is SEHNR and CDR2 is FQNEAQ (reference sequence). The CDR3 has 16 amino acids. V was pared by 4 bases and J by 8 bases, with 21 bases between. CDR3 nucleotides: TGTGCCAGCAGCTCATCAGGGATCAGAACTGTTGATGAGCAGTTCTTC. Its protein product is CASSSSGIRTVDEQFF.

The chain recombines TRBV2 with TRBJ2-3; D gene unclear. Germline CDR1 and CDR2: SNHLY and FYNNEI. V lost 10 bases to trimming and J lost 3 bases, with 14 bases between them. There are 13 residues in the CDR3. CDR3 amino acids: CAINWGWTDTQYF. In DNA form, the CDR3 reads TGTGCCATAAACTGGGGTTGGACAGATACGCAGTATTTT.

This clone was detected only once. This chain uses TRBV5-1 with TRBJ1-4, with D maybe TRBD1 (5 bases). Trimming removed 5 bases from V and 4 bases from J, with 9 bases in between. This CDR3 is built from 13 residues. Germline V lookup: CDR1 SGHRS, CDR2 YFSETQ. CDR3 residues: CASREGFNEKLFF. CDR3 in DNA: TGCGCCAGCAGAGAGGGGTTTAATGAAAAACTGTTTTTT.

The gene calls are TRBV7-6 and TRBJ1-1, with a tentative D call TRBD1 (6 bases). The CDR3 has 16 amino acids. Germline V gene sequence: CDR1 SGHVS, CDR2 FNYEAQ. Trimming cost V 1 base and J 0 bases, with 12 bases left between them. CDR3 bases: TGTGCCAGCAGCTTAGATAGAGGACAGATGAACACTGAAGCTTTCTTT. It specifies CASSLDRGQMNTEAFF.

The J gene is TRBJ2-7, the V gene TRBV5-6, with TRBD1 as a possible D gene (5 bases). The CDR3 runs 13 residues. Germline assignment: CDR1 SGHDT and CDR2 YYEEEE. Trimming removed 3 bases at V and 0 bases at J, with 7 bases between. Here the CDR3 reads CASSWGNSYEQYF. In DNA, the CDR3 is TGTGCCAGCAGCTGGGGCAACTCCTACGAGCAGTACTTC.

The chain combines TRBV7-9 with TRBJ2-7; TRBD1 aligns across 9 bases. The CDR3 is 14 amino acids. The germline V gene has CDR1 SEHNR and CDR2 FQNEAQ (reference sequence). J was trimmed by 7 bases and V by 5 bases; bases with no gene match: 9. Here the CDR3 reads CASSPGQGPGEQYF. The CDR3 DNA follows: TGTGCCAGCAGCCCCGGACAGGGGCCGGGGGAGCAGTACTTC.

This chain uses TRBV6-1 with TRBJ2-2; possible D gene TRBD2, 5 bases. Germline V gene lookup returns CDR1 MNHNS and CDR2 SASEGT. Trimming stripped 3 bases from V and 3 bases from J, with 8 bases between. The CDR3 contains 14 residues. Here the CDR3 reads CASSEKLDTGELFF. The DNA for the CDR3 is TGTGCCAGCAGTGAGAAACTAGACACCGGGGAGCTGTTTTTT.

This chain connects TRBV29-1 to TRBJ2-1; 13 nucleotides match TRBD2. The V gene end was trimmed by 7 bases and the J gene end by 6 bases; junction bases not matched to a gene: 6. This CDR3 has 14 amino acids. Germline CDR1 is SQVTM and CDR2 is ANQGSEA. CDR3 sequence reads: CSAMGLAGRNEQFF. In DNA, the CDR3 is TGCAGCGCTATGGGACTAGCGGGGCGCAATGAGCAGTTCTTC.

This clone was counted once. The rearrangement links TRBV5-5 to TRBJ1-5, with D possibly TRBD1 on 6 matching bases. V gave up 6 bases and J gave up 6 bases, with 19 bases separating them. Germline V lookup: CDR1 SGHKS, CDR2 YYEKEE (reference sequence). The CDR3 has 15 residues. The CDR3 region has the DNA TGTGCCAGCACCCCAGAGGGGGTAAAGAGTCAGCCCCAGCATTTT. Translated, it gives CASTPEGVKSQPQHF.

V usage is TRBV29-1 and J usage is TRBJ1-1; perhaps TRBD1 as D (5 bases). The CDR3 runs 14 residues. CDR1 and CDR2 (germline): SQVTM, ANQGSEA. Trimming left V 3 bases short and J 1 base short, with 12 bases between. Here the CDR3 DNA reads TGCAGCGTTGATGTTGGACACCGGAACACTGAAGCTTTCTTT. Its protein product is CSVDVGHRNTEAFF. The variable domain in full, with the rest retrieved from reference TRBV29-1 and TRBJ1-1, is SAVISQKPSRDICQRGTSLTIQCQVDSQVTMMFWYRQQPGQSLTLIATANQGSEATYESGFVIDKFPISRPNLTFSTLTVSNMSPEDSSIYLCSVDVGHRNTEAFFGQGTRLTVV.

The chain is built from TRBV27 and TRBJ2-7; no clear D. The CDR3 runs to 14 residues. Per the germline V gene, CDR1 is MNHEY and CDR2 is SMNVEV (reference sequence). Deletions cut 6 bases from V and 3 bases from J, with 15 bases between. The CDR3 here is CASSLSRNFYEQYF. CDR3 coding DNA: TGTGCCAGCAGCCTATCACGGAACTTCTACGAGCAGTACTTC.

The V and J genes are TRBV19 and TRBJ1-1; D gene unclear. Germline V gives CDR1 LNHDA, CDR2 SQIVND (reference sequence). The CDR3 totals 13 residues. V was clipped by 3 bases and J by 1 base, with 6 bases between them. The CDR3 loop reads CASSILKNTEAFF. The CDR3 coding sequence is TGTGCCAGTAGTATCTTGAAGAACACTGAAGCTTTCTTT.

There are a few counts of this clone. The rearrangement uses TRBV6-1 and TRBJ2-7; maybe TRBD2 (6 bases). With 1 base removed from V and 3 bases from J, the gap between germline ends came to 13 bases. Germline loops: CDR1 MNHNS, CDR2 SASEGT. This CDR3 has 15 amino acids. CDR3 sequence reads: CASSEGRARGYEQYF. The CDR3 region has the DNA TGTGCCAGCAGTGAAGGGAGGGCTCGTGGCTACGAGCAGTACTTC.

This clone occurred once. The CDR3 sequence is CASRSLEYTQYF. The CDR3, as DNA: TGTGCCAGCAGGTCGCTGGAATATACGCAGTATTTT. The chain recombines TRBV6-5 with TRBJ2-3; D gene unclear. The germline V gene has CDR1 MNHEY and CDR2 SVGAGI. Trimming removed 6 bases at V and 7 bases at J, with 11 bases between. There are 12 residues in the CDR3.

This chain joins TRBV6-5 and TRBJ1-6; no reliable D call. Trimming left V 2 bases short and J 6 bases short, with 2 bases between. The CDR3 loop spans 12 amino acids. The germline V gene encodes CDR1 MNHEY and CDR2 SVGAGI. CDR3 in amino acids: CASSYGNSPLHF. The CDR3 nucleotides read TGTGCCAGCAGTTACGGTAATTCACCCCTCCACTTT.

The chain combines TRBV9 with TRBJ2-7; D assignment may be TRBD1 or TRBD2 (5 bases each). Germline CDR1 SGDLS, CDR2 YYNGEE. The V end was cut by 3 bases, the J end by 0 bases, with 10 bases between. The CDR3 consists of 14 residues. Here the CDR3 reads CASSGTGRSYEQYF. The CDR3 region has the DNA TGTGCCAGCAGCGGGACGGGACGCTCCTACGAGCAGTACTTC. Using reference TRBV9 and TRBJ2-7 for the parts outside the CDR3, the full variable domain is DSGVTQTPKHLITATGQRVTLRCSPRSGDLSVYWYQQSLDQGLQFLIQYYNGEERAKGNILERFSAQQFPDLHSELNLSSLELGDSALYFCASSGTGRSYEQYFGPGTRLTVT.

This chain's CDR3 is CASSVGGDGYEQYF. The CDR3 nucleotides are TGTGCCAGCAGCGTAGGCGGGGATGGGTACGAGCAGTACTTC. The chain combines TRBV9 with TRBJ2-7; perhaps TRBD2 as D (6 bases). CDR3 length equals 14 residues. CDR1 is SGDLS and CDR2 is YYNGEE in the germline V gene. The germline V and J ends were trimmed by 0 bases and 4 bases, with 11 bases remaining between them.

The chain employs TRBV19 and TRBJ2-1; D gene ambiguous. Germline loops: CDR1 LNHDA, CDR2 SQIVND (reference sequence). The ends were cut back, 5 bases at V and 1 base at J, with 9 bases in the middle. The CDR3 is made up of 14 amino acids. CDR3 in amino acids: CASSLTESYNEQFF. The CDR3, as DNA: TGTGCCAGTAGTCTGACTGAGTCCTACAATGAGCAGTTCTTC.

This clone was observed once. The rearrangement links TRBV6-6 to TRBJ2-5; D gene unclear. The DNA matches TRBJ2-7 better at its end, which makes the J call doubtful. The CDR3 has 15 residues. CDR1 and CDR2 (germline): MNHNY, SVGAGI (reference sequence). CDR3 protein: CASSYPSVPPYEQYF. CDR3 in DNA: TGTGCCAGCAGTTACCCAAGCGTCCCCCCCTACGAGCAGTACTTC.

This chain uses TRBV2 with TRBJ1-2; 9 positions agree with TRBD1. The CDR3 contains 17 residues. Germline CDR1 reads SNHLY; CDR2 reads FYNNEI. The V and J ends lost 4 bases and 3 bases, in that order; junction bases with no gene match: 12. The CDR3 DNA follows: TGTGCCAGCAGTGTTCTTCTCCGGGACAGGGTGGACTATGGCTACACCTTC. Its translation is CASSVLLRDRVDYGYTF.

The chain employs TRBV7-3 and TRBJ2-1; 12 nucleotides line up with TRBD2. V lost 5 bases and J lost 4; bases outside the gene matches: 3. The germline V gene has CDR1 SGHTA and CDR2 FQGTGA. CDR3 size: 15 residues. The CDR3 DNA reads TGTGCCAGCAGCCCTAGCGGGGGGGTATACAATGAGCAGTTCTTC. It codes for CASSPSGGVYNEQFF.

This chain joins TRBV27 and TRBJ1-6; 9 bases align to TRBD1. Germline lookup yields CDR1 MNHEY and CDR2 SMNVEV (reference sequence). This CDR3 comprises 15 residues. After removal of 0 bases from V and 9 bases from J, the junction contained 3 bases not matched to a gene. The CDR3 region has the DNA TGTGCCAGCAGTTTATCAACAGGGGGCAGTTCACCCCTCCACTTT. Encoded protein: CASSLSTGGSSPLHF.

The chain has TRBV27 and TRBJ2-7; TRBD1 or TRBD2 may be the D gene (5 bases each). The CDR3 length is 15 residues. Germline CDR1 reads MNHEY; CDR2 reads SMNVEV (reference sequence). V was trimmed by 3 bases and J by 2 bases, leaving 14 bases between them. The CDR3 is CASSFGGTGTYEQYF. The CDR3 DNA reads as TGTGCCAGCAGTTTTGGTGGGACCGGGACCTACGAGCAGTACTTC.

The chain employs TRBV12-5 and TRBJ2-7, with TRBD1 identical over 7 bases. Germline loops: CDR1 LGHNT, CDR2 FRNRAP. J lost 5 bases, V lost 1 base, and 5 bases had no gene match. There are 14 residues in the CDR3. The CDR3 DNA is TGTGCTAGTGGTTTGGCTGACAGGGAGAACGAGCAGTACTTC. It specifies CASGLADRENEQYF.

This sequence joins TRBV11-2 and TRBJ2-5; unclear D gene. V was pared by 0 bases and J by 0 bases, with 8 bases between. The length of the CDR3 is 15 residues. Germline V gene data show CDR1 as SGHAT and CDR2 as FQNNGV. Here the CDR3 reads CASSLEYSYQETQYF. The CDR3 bases are TGTGCCAGCAGCTTAGAATACAGTTACCAAGAGACCCAGTACTTC.